Listed here is a single TCR beta chain. The assay was immunoSEQ multiplex PCR, and TCRdb's table has in-frame clones only and misses some. Among some 300,000 clones listed, around 90% were seen once. This sample stems from a study of blood T cell repertoires in COVID-19. Looking at the study overall: COVID-19 samples collected from the United States, Italy and Spain covered acute and convalescent phases.

Sequences were obtained from peripheral blood. The TCR comes from a man between 18 and 35 years old with active or convalescent COVID-19.

The DNA of the CDR3 is TGTGCCAGCAGCCAACTAGCGGGGGAAACCAATGAGCAGTTCTTC. Its protein product is CASSQLAGETNEQFF. V is TRBV6-5 and J is TRBJ2-1, with 11 bases that match TRBD2. CDR1 and CDR2 (germline): MNHEY, SVGAGI. This CDR3 contains 15 residues. The junction had 7 bases not matched to a gene; V was cut back by 6 bases and J by 6 bases.